This is a list of T cell receptor beta chains from one sample in a study of cytomegalovirus exposure and HLA in healthy donors. TCRdb's table, derived via immunoSEQ multiplex PCR, lists solely in-frame clones and lacks some. The sample carries 190,000 or so clones, approximately 84% recorded once. The specimen was PBMCs. These receptor sequences come from a woman aged 18-29 years in good health and CMV-seropositive. CDR3s include the opening cysteine and the closing phenylalanine or tryptophan. D genes are given only for firm matches. Size values are once, few and many counts, or a class for expanded clones, and some rows have none.

V gene: TRBV6-6
J gene: TRBJ1-2
D gene: TRBD1
clone size: -
CDR3 DNA: TGTGCCAGCAGACTACAAAACAGGGGGGGCTACACCTTC
CDR3 protein: CASRLQNRGGYTF

V gene: TRBV7-8
J gene: TRBJ2-6
D gene: TRBD1
clone size: -
CDR3 DNA: TGTGCCAGCAGCTTATATACCCCAGGACAGGGCACTGGGGCCAACGTCCTGACTTTC
CDR3 protein: CASSLYTPGQGTGANVLTF

V gene: TRBV18
J gene: TRBJ1-5
D gene: TRBD1
clone size: -
CDR3 DNA: TGTGCCAGCTCCGCCTCCAGGGGGGCCTATCAGCCCCAGCATTTT
CDR3 protein: CASSASRGAYQPQHF

V gene: TRBV27
J gene: TRBJ1-5
D gene: -
clone size: once
CDR3 DNA: TGTGCCAGCAGTTTATCGGTTGGGTCGGGTCAGCCCCAGCATTTT
CDR3 protein: CASSLSVGSGQPQHF

V gene: TRBV10-1
J gene: TRBJ2-3
D gene: -
clone size: -
CDR3 DNA: TGCGCCAGCAGTGTTGATTCGGGCACAGATACGCAGTATTTT
CDR3 protein: CASSVDSGTDTQYF

V gene: TRBV29-1
J gene: TRBJ1-1
D gene: -
clone size: -
CDR3 DNA: TGCAGCGTCACCCTATCAGGAGGGAACACTGAAGCTTTCTTT
CDR3 protein: CSVTLSGGNTEAFF

V gene: TRBV18
J gene: TRBJ2-7
D gene: TRBD2
clone size: once
CDR3 DNA: TGTGCCAGCTCACCCCAGGCCGGTGACTTCGGGACTAGCGATTACGAGCAGTACTTC
CDR3 protein: CASSPQAGDFGTSDYEQYF

V gene: TRBV5-1
J gene: TRBJ2-5
D gene: -
clone size: -
CDR3 DNA: TGCGCCAGCAGCATCGCCCCGGGGGAAGAGACCCAGTACTTC
CDR3 protein: CASSIAPGEETQYF

V gene: TRBV15
J gene: TRBJ1-1
D gene: TRBD1
clone size: few
CDR3 DNA: TGTGCCACCAGCAGACTACAGGGGGGGAACACTGAAGCTTTCTTT
CDR3 protein: CATSRLQGGNTEAFF

V gene: TRBV7-3
J gene: TRBJ2-3
D gene: TRBD2
clone size: -
CDR3 DNA: TGTGCCAGCAGGCCGCGGGGGGGCGCAGATACGCAGTATTTT
CDR3 protein: CASRPRGGADTQYF

V gene: TRBV6-5
J gene: TRBJ2-3
D gene: -
clone size: once
CDR3 DNA: TGTGCCAGCAGTTACTCGAGATTAACCCGCACAGATACGCAGTATTTT
CDR3 protein: CASSYSRLTRTDTQYF

V gene: TRBV18
J gene: TRBJ1-1
D gene: -
clone size: -
CDR3 DNA: TGTGCCAGCTCACGAACGCACCGTTCCCTTCCGACGGGTGGCACTGAAGCTTTCTTT
CDR3 protein: CASSRTHRSLPTGGTEAFF

V gene: TRBV5-5
J gene: TRBJ2-5
D gene: -
clone size: -
CDR3 DNA: TGTGCCAGCAGTTTGGAAGGGGCCTTCGGGGAGACCCAGTACTTC
CDR3 protein: CASSLEGAFGETQYF

V gene: TRBV19
J gene: TRBJ1-1
D gene: -
clone size: -
CDR3 DNA: TGTGCCAGTAGTTTCCGGGGGAGCATTTCTGAAGCTTTCTTT
CDR3 protein: CASSFRGSISEAFF

V gene: TRBV7-9
J gene: TRBJ1-6
D gene: -
clone size: -
CDR3 DNA: TGTGCCAGCGGGCACCTCAGGGGATCTCTTTCACCCCTCCACTTT
CDR3 protein: CASGHLRGSLSPLHF

V gene: TRBV27
J gene: TRBJ1-2
D gene: -
clone size: -
CDR3 DNA: TGTGCCAGCAGTACTCAATCCAGGGCGACCTTCTATGGCTACACCTTC
CDR3 protein: CASSTQSRATFYGYTF

V gene: TRBV19
J gene: TRBJ2-1
D gene: TRBD2
clone size: -
CDR3 DNA: TGTGCCAGCACCAAAAAGTGGACTAGCGGGGGCCGCTCCTACAATGAGCAGTTCTTC
CDR3 protein: CASTKKWTSGGRSYNEQFF

V gene: TRBV9
J gene: TRBJ2-1
D gene: -
clone size: -
CDR3 DNA: TGTGCCAGCAGCGTAGGATGGCAGGGTTGGAATGAGCAGTTCTTC
CDR3 protein: CASSVGWQGWNEQFF

V gene: TRBV6-5
J gene: TRBJ2-4
D gene: TRBD1
clone size: -
CDR3 DNA: TGTGCCAGCAGAGGGGGACAGGGTTCCAAAAACATTCAGTACTTC
CDR3 protein: CASRGGQGSKNIQYF

V gene: TRBV27
J gene: TRBJ1-1
D gene: TRBD1
clone size: few
CDR3 DNA: TGTGCCAGCAGTCCCAGACAGGGGGCAGCTTTCTTT
CDR3 protein: CASSPRQGAAFF

V gene: TRBV15
J gene: TRBJ2-7
D gene: TRBD2
clone size: -
CDR3 DNA: TGTGCCACCAGCAGAGGGGTAGCGGGGGGTTCCTACGAGCAGTACTTC
CDR3 protein: CATSRGVAGGSYEQYF

V gene: TRBV7-8
J gene: TRBJ2-2
D gene: TRBD1
clone size: -
CDR3 DNA: TGTGCCAGCAGCCCCCCCCGGACAGGGGCCGGGGAGCTGTTTTTT
CDR3 protein: CASSPPRTGAGELFF

V gene: TRBV6-5
J gene: TRBJ1-2
D gene: -
clone size: once
CDR3 DNA: TGTGCCAGCAGGCCCCCCGGGAACTATGGCTACACCTTC
CDR3 protein: CASRPPGNYGYTF

V gene: TRBV2
J gene: TRBJ2-1
D gene: TRBD2
clone size: -
CDR3 DNA: TGTGCCAGCACCCTGGGGGACTACCGTTACAATGAGCAGTTCTTC
CDR3 protein: CASTLGDYRYNEQFF

V gene: TRBV2
J gene: TRBJ1-2
D gene: -
clone size: -
CDR3 DNA: TGTGCCAGCAGTGAAGTCCCAGGGTCCTATGGCTACACCTTC
CDR3 protein: CASSEVPGSYGYTF

V gene: TRBV25-1
J gene: TRBJ2-5
D gene: -
clone size: -
CDR3 DNA: TGTGCCAGCGGGGGGACGGGGCGAGGAGAGACCCAGTACTTC
CDR3 protein: CASGGTGRGETQYF

V gene: TRBV13
J gene: TRBJ1-3
D gene: TRBD1
clone size: -
CDR3 DNA: TGTGCCAGCAGCTTCCCCGACAGGGCGCTCTCTGGAAACACCATATATTTT
CDR3 protein: CASSFPDRALSGNTIYF

V gene: TRBV5-1
J gene: TRBJ1-1
D gene: -
clone size: -
CDR3 DNA: TGCGCCAGCAGCGTACAGGGATGGGCGGATGAAGCTTTCTTT
CDR3 protein: CASSVQGWADEAFF

V gene: TRBV7-9
J gene: TRBJ1-1
D gene: -
clone size: -
CDR3 DNA: TGTGCCAGCAGCTTCCAGGTAAACACTGAAGCTTTCTTT
CDR3 protein: CASSFQVNTEAFF

V gene: TRBV7-2
J gene: TRBJ1-1
D gene: -
clone size: -
CDR3 DNA: TGTGCCAGCCTTGGGAGCGGATTGAACACTGAAGCTTTCTTT
CDR3 protein: CASLGSGLNTEAFF

V gene: TRBV6-1
J gene: TRBJ1-2
D gene: -
clone size: -
CDR3 DNA: TGTGCCAGCAGTCCGACAGGTCTCGCGGGTTATGGCTACACCTTC
CDR3 protein: CASSPTGLAGYGYTF

V gene: TRBV4-2
J gene: TRBJ2-3
D gene: TRBD2
clone size: -
CDR3 DNA: TGTGCCAGCAGCCAGGGGACTAGCGGGGGGACTAGCACAGATACGCAGTATTTT
CDR3 protein: CASSQGTSGGTSTDTQYF

V gene: TRBV2
J gene: TRBJ2-2
D gene: TRBD1
clone size: -
CDR3 DNA: TGTGCCAGCAGACCTCAGACAGGGGGAACCGGGGAGCTGTTTTTT
CDR3 protein: CASRPQTGGTGELFF

V gene: TRBV19
J gene: TRBJ1-2
D gene: -
clone size: -
CDR3 DNA: TGTGCCAGTAGTAGCCCAGGCGACTATGGCTACACCTTC
CDR3 protein: CASSSPGDYGYTF

V gene: TRBV19
J gene: TRBJ2-7
D gene: -
clone size: -
CDR3 DNA: TGTGCCAGTAGTGTCGGAGGGGGGGGCTACGAGCAGTACTTC
CDR3 protein: CASSVGGGGYEQYF

V gene: TRBV10-3
J gene: TRBJ1-2
D gene: TRBD1
clone size: few
CDR3 DNA: TGTGCCATCAGCACCGGGACAGGGAGTTTTGGCTACACCTTC
CDR3 protein: CAISTGTGSFGYTF

V gene: TRBV29-1
J gene: TRBJ1-2
D gene: -
clone size: -
CDR3 DNA: TGCAGCGTTGAATTCTTTCGCCGGGGCTATGGCTACACCTTC
CDR3 protein: CSVEFFRRGYGYTF

V gene: TRBV23-1
J gene: TRBJ1-1
D gene: TRBD1
clone size: -
CDR3 DNA: TGCGCCAGCAGTCAATCGTCGGGACAGGGAACTGAGAACACTGAAGCTTTCTTT
CDR3 protein: CASSQSSGQGTENTEAFF

V gene: TRBV14
J gene: TRBJ1-2
D gene: -
clone size: once
CDR3 DNA: TGTGCCAGCAGCCAACGACGGACTGAGCTTGGCTACACCTTC
CDR3 protein: CASSQRRTELGYTF

V gene: TRBV9
J gene: TRBJ2-5
D gene: -
clone size: -
CDR3 DNA: TGTGCCAGCAGCGTACCGCGGTGGCTCCCAGAAGAGACCCAGTACTTC
CDR3 protein: CASSVPRWLPEETQYF

V gene: TRBV4-3
J gene: TRBJ2-1
D gene: TRBD2
clone size: -
CDR3 DNA: TGCGCCAGCACCCAGGGGACTAGCGGGGACCGCTACAATGAGCAGTTCTTC
CDR3 protein: CASTQGTSGDRYNEQFF

V gene: TRBV10-3
J gene: TRBJ2-5
D gene: -
clone size: -
CDR3 DNA: TGTGCCATCAGTGTGGTAGACCAAGAGACCCAGTACTTC
CDR3 protein: CAISVVDQETQYF

V gene: TRBV2
J gene: TRBJ1-1
D gene: -
clone size: -
CDR3 DNA: TGTGCCAGCAATTTAGACACAAACACTGAAGCTTTCTTT
CDR3 protein: CASNLDTNTEAFF

V gene: TRBV7-8
J gene: TRBJ2-7
D gene: TRBD1
clone size: -
CDR3 DNA: TGTGCCAGCAGCTCCAGGACAGGGGGAACGGGCGAGCAGTACTTC
CDR3 protein: CASSSRTGGTGEQYF

V gene: TRBV5-1
J gene: TRBJ2-1
D gene: TRBD1
clone size: -
CDR3 DNA: TGCGCCAGCAGCTTGGGGCCAAGACAGGGGGCCGTTGAGCAGTTCTTC
CDR3 protein: CASSLGPRQGAVEQFF

V gene: TRBV4-2
J gene: TRBJ2-2
D gene: -
clone size: -
CDR3 DNA: TGTGCCAGCAGCCAAGAGCGGGGCCACCGCGGGTACACCGGGGAGCTGTTTTTT
CDR3 protein: CASSQERGHRGYTGELFF

V gene: TRBV9
J gene: TRBJ2-2
D gene: TRBD2
clone size: -
CDR3 DNA: TGTGCCAGCAGCGTAAGCCTAGCGGGGGCCCCAGGCACCGGGGAGCTGTTTTTT
CDR3 protein: CASSVSLAGAPGTGELFF

V gene: TRBV6-1
J gene: TRBJ1-2
D gene: TRBD1
clone size: -
CDR3 DNA: TGTGCCAGCAGGGGACAGTTGAGCTATGGCTACACCTTC
CDR3 protein: CASRGQLSYGYTF

V gene: TRBV14
J gene: TRBJ2-2
D gene: TRBD2
clone size: -
CDR3 DNA: TGTGCCAGCAGCTGGACTAGCGGGGGGGCGTTTGGCACCGGGGAGCTGTTTTTT
CDR3 protein: CASSWTSGGAFGTGELFF

V gene: TRBV11-2
J gene: TRBJ1-2
D gene: -
clone size: -
CDR3 DNA: TGTGCCAGCAGCGGACAGTTCTATGACTACACCTTC
CDR3 protein: CASSGQFYDYTF

V gene: TRBV10-3
J gene: TRBJ2-7
D gene: TRBD1
clone size: -
CDR3 DNA: TGTGCCATCAGAGGGACAGGGGGCGAGTTCAACGAGCAGTACTTC
CDR3 protein: CAIRGTGGEFNEQYF

V gene: TRBV18
J gene: TRBJ1-4
D gene: -
clone size: -
CDR3 DNA: TGTGCCAGCTCACCAAGGGGGTCTAATGAAAAACTGTTTTTT
CDR3 protein: CASSPRGSNEKLFF